The 32 T cell receptor beta chains in this list originate from one sample, sequenced in a study of blood T cell repertoires in COVID-19. TCRdb keeps only in-frame clones here, not all; method: immunoSEQ multiplex PCR. The table records about 140,000 clones, roughly 79% of them present only once. Sequencing was performed on peripheral blood. Receptors originate from a woman aged 55-75 years with acute or convalescent COVID-19.

This chain's CDR3 is CASRADSLYNEKLFF. CDR3 bases: TGCGCCAGCAGAGCAGACTCGCTCTATAATGAAAAACTGTTTTTT. The chain links TRBV5-1 to TRBJ1-4; D unresolved. The CDR3 sequence is 15 residues long. V lost 5 bases and J 4 bases, leaving 15 bases between the germline ends. Germline CDR1 reads SGHRS; CDR2 reads YFSETQ.

About this clone itself: Mismatch with germline at one junction end may stem from a read error. The rearrangement uses TRBV28 and TRBJ2-1, with D uncertain. The CDR3 is 12 amino acids. From germline, CDR1 is MDHEN and CDR2 SYDVKM. Here the CDR3 DNA reads TGTGCCAGCAGTTCGACTTCAAGGTACTACGTCTTC. Amino acid sequence: CASSSTSRYYVF.

J is TRBJ2-1 and V is TRBV10-3; 8 bases align to TRBD2. CDR3 length: 16 residues. The V segment lost 2 bases and the J segment 6 bases; nucleotides outside the gene matches: 9. Germline V gene data show CDR1 as ENHRY and CDR2 as SYGVKD. The CDR3 sequence: CAISEPRGAGGNEQFF. As DNA, the CDR3 is TGTGCCATCAGTGAGCCCCGGGGGGCGGGAGGCAATGAGCAGTTCTTC.

This clone was seen only once. The chain combines TRBV7-9 with TRBJ1-4; 9 bases line up with TRBD1. V lost 0 bases to trimming and J lost 6 bases; unmatched junction nucleotides: 5. The germline gives CDR1 SEHNR, CDR2 FQNEAQ (reference sequence). The CDR3 loop spans 16 amino acids. The CDR3 DNA sequence: TGTGCCAGCAGCTTAGCCTTAAGGACAGGGGATGAAAAACTGTTTTTT. It encodes CASSLALRTGDEKLFF.

A few counts support this clone. The CDR3 coding sequence is TGTGCCAGCGCTGACGGGACAGGGAAATATGGCTACACCTTC. It yields the protein CASADGTGKYGYTF. The genes are TRBV27 and TRBJ1-2, with 9 positions matching TRBD1. J lost 5 bases, V lost 8 bases, and 9 bases had no gene match. Germline CDR1 reads MNHEY; CDR2 reads SMNVEV (reference sequence). The CDR3 runs to 14 residues.

The chain employs TRBV5-1 and TRBJ2-1; 7 bases line up with TRBD1. V was clipped by 2 bases and J by 2 bases; unmatched bases: 4. This CDR3 has 15 amino acids. The germline gives CDR1 SGHRS, CDR2 YFSETQ. CDR3 region: CASSLRQGTYNEQFF. The CDR3 DNA sequence: TGCGCCAGCAGCTTAAGACAGGGAACCTACAATGAGCAGTTCTTC. The whole variable domain, remainder taken from reference TRBV5-1 and TRBJ2-1, is KAGVTQTPRYLIKTRGQQVTLSCSPISGHRSVSWYQQTPGQGLQFLFEYFSETQRNKGNFPGRFSGRQFSNSRSEMNVSTLELGDSALYLCASSLRQGTYNEQFFGPGTRLTVL.

The count of this clone is one. The chain has TRBV11-2 and TRBJ2-1; the match to TRBD2 covers 9 bases. CDR1 and CDR2 from the germline V gene are SGHAT and FQNNGV. CDR3 length equals 14 residues. V shed 8 bases, J shed 4 bases, and the junction held 6 bases outside the gene matches. CDR3 loop: CASQPSGAYNEQFF. CDR3 nucleotides: TGTGCCAGCCAACCTAGCGGGGCTTACAATGAGCAGTTCTTC.

This chain joins TRBV18 and TRBJ1-2, with D perhaps matching TRBD1 (6 bases). V lost 2 bases and J lost 8, with 12 bases in between. The CDR3 runs to 13 residues. Germline V gives CDR1 KGHSH, CDR2 LQKENI. CDR3 loop: CASSPTGIEGYTF. DNA for the CDR3: TGTGCCAGCTCACCAACAGGGATAGAGGGCTACACCTTC.

The rearrangement uses TRBV28 and TRBJ2-1, with TRBD2 identical over 10 bases. Trimming at V came to 1 base and at J to 7 bases, leaving 1 base not matched to a gene. The CDR3 length is 14 residues. Germline V gene lookup returns CDR1 MDHEN and CDR2 SYDVKM. CDR3: CASSLLLAGNEQFF. In nucleotides, the CDR3 is TGTGCCAGCAGTTTATTACTAGCGGGAAATGAGCAGTTCTTC.

The chain couples TRBV7-9 to TRBJ2-2; TRBD1 might be the D (6 bases). Per the germline V gene, CDR1 is SEHNR and CDR2 is FQNEAQ (reference sequence). V lost 4 bases to trimming and J lost 3 bases, with 12 bases between them. This CDR3 comprises 15 residues. DNA of the CDR3: TGTGCCAGCAGCTCTACAGGGACGGACACCGGGGAGCTGTTTTTT. Protein product: CASSSTGTDTGELFF. The entire variable domain, with the rest obtained from reference TRBV7-9 and TRBJ2-2, is as follows: DTGVSQNPRHKITKRGQNVTFRCDPISEHNRLYWYRQTLGQGPEFLTYFQNEAQLEKSRLLSDRFSAERPKGSFSTLEIQRTEQGDSAMYLCASSSTGTDTGELFFGEGSRLTVL.

This sequence joins TRBV5-1 and TRBJ2-2, with 8 bases matching TRBD2. V dropped 1 base and J dropped 5; count of bases not matched to a gene: 7. The CDR3 covers 16 residues. CDR1 is SGHRS, CDR2 YFSETQ, per germline. This CDR3 reads CASSLKSGSGTGELFF. CDR3 nucleotide sequence: TGCGCCAGCAGCTTGAAAAGCGGGAGTGGGACCGGGGAGCTGTTTTTT. The variable domain in full, completed from reference TRBV5-1 and TRBJ2-2, reads KAGVTQTPRYLIKTRGQQVTLSCSPISGHRSVSWYQQTPGQGLQFLFEYFSETQRNKGNFPGRFSGRQFSNSRSEMNVSTLELGDSALYLCASSLKSGSGTGELFFGEGSRLTVL.

This CDR3 is CASSLDTGVNTGELFF. DNA for the CDR3: TGTGCCAGCAGCTTAGACACAGGGGTCAACACCGGGGAGCTGTTTTTT. This chain joins TRBV11-3 and TRBJ2-2; 7 bases match TRBD1. CDR1 and CDR2 from the germline V gene are SGHNT and YENEEA. This CDR3 is 16 amino acids long. V was pared by 0 bases and J by 2 bases, with 3 bases of the junction left unmatched. The variable domain in full, with the rest retrieved from reference TRBV11-3 and TRBJ2-2, is EAGVVQSPRYKIIEKKQPVAFWCNPISGHNTLYWYLQNLGQGPELLIRYENEEAVDDSQLPKDRFSAERLKGVDSTLKIQPAELGDSAVYLCASSLDTGVNTGELFFGEGSRLTVL.

The chain links TRBV24-1 to TRBJ2-1; no clear D gene. Germline V gene lookup returns CDR1 KGHDR and CDR2 SFDVKD. There are 13 residues in the CDR3. The V end lost 9 bases, the J end lost 5 bases, and 13 bases lay between the germline ends. The CDR3 loop reads CATGSRLNNEQFF. The CDR3 DNA reads as TGTGCCACCGGGTCCAGACTTAACAATGAGCAGTTCTTC.

This chain joins TRBV7-9 and TRBJ1-5; 8 bases match TRBD1. The CDR3 extends over 14 amino acids. CDR1 is SEHNR and CDR2 is FQNEAQ in the germline V gene (reference sequence). V gave up 3 bases and J gave up 5 bases; unmatched junction bases: 3. CDR3 in amino acids: CASSFSTGDQPQHF. In DNA, the CDR3 is TGTGCCAGCAGCTTTTCGACAGGGGATCAGCCCCAGCATTTT.

The V call is TRBV6-1, the J call TRBJ2-7; 8 bases fit TRBD2. V dropped 6 bases and J dropped 2; count of bases not matched to a gene: 6. The germline V gene has CDR1 MNHNS and CDR2 SASEGT. The CDR3 runs to 14 residues. The CDR3 DNA reads TGTGCCAGCAGGCGGGTAGCGGGACCCTACGAGCAGTACTTC. Amino acid sequence: CASRRVAGPYEQYF.

The chain is built from TRBV11-2 and TRBJ2-2, with D tentatively TRBD2 (6 bases). From germline, CDR1 is SGHAT and CDR2 FQNNGV. CDR3 length equals 16 residues. Trimming pared 2 bases from V and 6 bases from J, leaving 16 bases between. The CDR3 bases are TGTGCCAGCAGCTTAAAGGGACTGGGCAGGGCCGGGGAGCTGTTTTTT. Translated, it gives CASSLKGLGRAGELFF.

The chain uses TRBV9 and TRBJ2-1, with TRBD2 matching 11 bases. The CDR3 runs 16 residues. With V trimmed by 3 bases and J by 5 bases, 7 bases remained unmatched. Germline values: CDR1 SGDLS, CDR2 YYNGEE. The CDR3 sequence is CASSAGGTSGNNEQFF. The CDR3 nucleotides read TGTGCCAGCAGCGCAGGGGGGACTAGCGGTAACAATGAGCAGTTCTTC.

The chain uses TRBV2 and TRBJ2-7, with TRBD2 identical over 10 bases. Germline CDR1 reads SNHLY; CDR2 reads FYNNEI. Germline trimming cut 6 bases from V and 6 bases from J; bases unmatched to any gene: 8. CDR3 size: 14 residues. For the CDR3, the DNA is TGTGCCAGCAGATCGGGACTAGCGTCCCCCGAGCAGTACTTC. Its translation: CASRSGLASPEQYF.

CDR3 protein: CASSLAGQGVEKLFF. The CDR3 DNA sequence: TGTGCCAGCAGTTTAGCCGGACAGGGAGTTGAAAAACTGTTTTTT. The chain uses TRBV27 and TRBJ1-4; TRBD1 agrees at 8 bases. The CDR3 totals 15 residues. V lost 2 bases, J lost 7 bases, and 6 bases stayed unmatched. Germline CDR1 reads MNHEY; CDR2 reads SMNVEV (reference sequence).

V is TRBV7-9 and J is TRBJ1-2; 9 nucleotides align to TRBD1. The V and J ends lost 5 bases and 6 bases, in that order; junction bases with no gene match: 7. This CDR3 contains 14 residues. Looked up from germline, CDR1 is SEHNR and CDR2 is FQNEAQ (reference sequence). CDR3 protein: CASSRGQGGDGYTF. CDR3 in DNA: TGTGCCAGCAGCAGGGGACAGGGAGGTGATGGCTACACCTTC.

This clone has a handful of counts. The rearrangement joins TRBV6-4 to TRBJ2-1, with 13 positions matching TRBD2. Unmatched junction bases numbered 4, after V lost 10 bases and J lost 7 bases. The CDR3 length is 13 residues. CDR1 is MRHNA and CDR2 is SNTAGT in the germline V gene. CDR3 amino acids: CATAGLAGNEQFF. In DNA, the CDR3 is TGTGCCACCGCGGGACTAGCGGGGAATGAGCAGTTCTTC.

The chain couples TRBV5-6 to TRBJ2-7; D might be TRBD1 (5 bases). Trimming stripped 4 bases from V and 6 bases from J, with 11 bases between. This CDR3 contains 12 residues. Germline CDR1 reads SGHDT; CDR2 reads YYEEEE. CDR3 sequence: CASSMTASEQYF. CDR3 in DNA: TGTGCCAGCAGCATGACAGCCTCCGAGCAGTACTTC.

The CDR3 loop reads CASSVVGTTIYNEQFF. The DNA for the CDR3 is TGTGCCAGTAGTGTAGTCGGGACTACCATCTACAATGAGCAGTTCTTC. This sequence joins TRBV19 and TRBJ2-1; 7 bases line up with TRBD2. Trimming took 5 bases from V and 3 from J; bases not matched to a gene: 10. The V gene's germline CDR1 is LNHDA and CDR2 SQIVND (reference sequence). The CDR3 runs 16 residues.

The chain combines TRBV5-4 with TRBJ2-5; 11 bases match TRBD2. After removal of 2 bases from V and 2 bases from J, the junction contained 5 bases not matched to a gene. The CDR3 is 16 residues long. CDR1 and CDR2 from the germline V gene are SGHNT and YYREEE (reference sequence). Written as DNA, the CDR3 is TGTGCCAGCAGCTTTTTAGCGGGAGGGAGACAAGAGACCCAGTACTTC. Its protein is CASSFLAGGRQETQYF. The full variable domain, in which reference TRBV5-4 and TRBJ2-5 provide the parts outside the CDR3, is ETGVTQSPTHLIKTRGQQVTLRCSSQSGHNTVSWYQQALGQGPQFIFQYYREEENGRGNFPPRFSGLQFPNYSSELNVNALELDDSALYLCASSFLAGGRQETQYFGPGTRLLVL.

This clone was found once. This chain joins TRBV7-3 and TRBJ1-2; weak D call: TRBD1 (6 bases). V shed 3 bases and J shed 8 bases, with 13 bases lying between them. The length of the CDR3 is 13 residues. Per germline, CDR1 SGHTA and CDR2 FQGTGA. The CDR3 region is CASSLGGPVGYTF. DNA for the CDR3: TGTGCCAGCAGCTTGGGGGGGCCCGTGGGCTACACCTTC.

V usage is TRBV20-1 and J usage is TRBJ1-3; the match to TRBD1 covers 8 bases. The CDR3 spans 18 residues. CDR1 DFQATT and CDR2 SNEGSKA come from the germline V gene (reference sequence). The trim removed 3 bases at V and 0 bases at J, leaving 13 bases unmatched. The CDR3 sequence: CSASGGQGIPDSGNTIYF. CDR3 nucleotides: TGCAGTGCTAGTGGTGGACAGGGAATCCCTGACTCTGGAAACACCATATATTTT.

A few counts support this clone. The chain combines TRBV7-2 with TRBJ1-1, with TRBD1 matching 9 bases. V trimming: 4 bases; J trimming: 5 bases; junction bases outside the gene matches: 8. Germline CDR1 and CDR2: SGHTA and FQGNSA. The CDR3 length is 15 residues. CDR3 sequence reads: CASSSTPTGGTEAFF. In DNA, the CDR3 is TGTGCCAGCAGCTCCACCCCGACAGGGGGGACTGAAGCTTTCTTT.

The chain recombines TRBV28 with TRBJ1-5; TRBD1 aligns across 9 bases. The CDR3 consists of 16 residues. V lost 4 bases and J lost 4; bases outside the gene matches: 8. The germline V gene encodes CDR1 MDHEN and CDR2 SYDVKM. The CDR3 spells CASSYPEGQGNQPQHF. CDR3 bases: TGTGCCAGCAGTTACCCCGAAGGACAGGGGAATCAGCCCCAGCATTTT.

V is TRBV5-1 and J is TRBJ2-4, with TRBD2 matching over 7 bases. This CDR3 is built from 16 residues. Germline-derived CDR1 and CDR2 are SGHRS and YFSETQ. V lost 4 bases to trimming and J lost 0 bases; unmatched junction nucleotides: 7. The CDR3: CASSGTSALAKNIQYF. In DNA, the CDR3 is TGCGCCAGCAGCGGAACTAGCGCTTTAGCCAAAAACATTCAGTACTTC.

This CDR3 is CATSRGQLSYEQYF. DNA of the CDR3: TGTGCCACCAGCAGGGGACAGCTGAGCTACGAGCAGTACTTC. J is TRBJ2-7 and V is TRBV15, with TRBD1 matching 7 bases. The germline gives CDR1 LNHNV, CDR2 YYDKDF (reference sequence). With 3 bases clipped from V and 3 bases from J, the junction kept 5 bases outside the gene matches. The CDR3 is 14 amino acids. The variable domain in full, completed from reference TRBV15 and TRBJ2-7, reads DAMVIQNPRYQVTQFGKPVTLSCSQTLNHNVMYWYQQKSSQAPKLLFHYYDKDFNNEADTPDNFQSRRPNTSFCFLDIRSPGLGDTAMYLCATSRGQLSYEQYFGPGTRLTVT.

The chain carries TRBV28 and TRBJ2-7; D may be TRBD2 (6 bases). Trimming shortened V by 1 base and J by 3 bases, and 10 bases separated the two germline ends. The CDR3 consists of 14 residues. In germline, CDR1 is MDHEN, CDR2 SYDVKM. The CDR3 loop is CASSLSGLIYEQYF. In DNA, the CDR3 is TGTGCCAGCAGTTTATCGGGACTTATCTACGAGCAGTACTTC.

This chain uses TRBV7-9 with TRBJ1-1; D is possibly TRBD1 (6 bases). Trimming removed 5 bases at V and 0 bases at J, with 16 bases between. The CDR3 runs to 16 residues. CDR1 is SEHNR and CDR2 is FQNEAQ in the germline V gene (reference sequence). The CDR3 here is CASSPMAGAMNTEAFF. The CDR3, as DNA: TGTGCCAGCAGCCCCATGGCGGGGGCAATGAACACTGAAGCTTTCTTT.